A selection of T cell receptor beta chains follows, all from one sample in a study of cytomegalovirus exposure and HLA in healthy donors. Profiled with immunoSEQ multiplex PCR; TCRdb holds only in-frame clones, not every one. The table has around 170,000 clones, around 73% seen once. Sequenced sample: PBMCs. The source of these receptors is a male donor in good health and CMV-seronegative. Each CDR3 is given with its conserved first and last residue. The D gene is left open where the match is weak. Clone size, where shown, is once, few, many, or a class for clones that have expanded.

cdr3_nt	cdr3_aa	v_call	d_call	j_call	clone_size
TGTGCCAGCAGGGCGCCGGGACAGTATAGCAATCAGCCCCAGCATTTT	CASRAPGQYSNQPQHF	TRBV6-6	TRBD1	TRBJ1-5	-
TGCGCCAGCAGCCAGCGTCTAGCGGGGGGCATCCAAGAGACCCAGTACTTC	CASSQRLAGGIQETQYF	TRBV4-1	TRBD2	TRBJ2-5	-
TGTGCCAGCAGCTTAAGACAGGGGGACCCGAACACTGAAGCTTTCTTT	CASSLRQGDPNTEAFF	TRBV7-9	TRBD1	TRBJ1-1	-
TGTGCCAGCAGCTCCTCGAGGTTCAACACTGAAGCTTTCTTT	CASSSSRFNTEAFF	TRBV7-2	-	TRBJ1-1	few
TGTGCCAGCAGCCACCAGGGGGGACAGAGCCCAGATACGCAGTATTTT	CASSHQGGQSPDTQYF	TRBV7-2	-	TRBJ2-3	-
TGTGCCATCACCCCAGGACAGGGCGACTATGGCTACACCTTC	CAITPGQGDYGYTF	TRBV10-3	TRBD1	TRBJ1-2	-
TGTGCCAGCAGCCCCGGGACAGCCTACGAGCAGTACTTC	CASSPGTAYEQYF	TRBV11-3	TRBD1	TRBJ2-7	-
TGTGCCAGCAGCTCCCCCGGGACAGGGATGGGGGAGACCCAGTACTTC	CASSSPGTGMGETQYF	TRBV5-4	TRBD1	TRBJ2-5	-
TGTGCCAGCAGCTTATCAGGGACAGGGGGCTACGAGCAGTACTTC	CASSLSGTGGYEQYF	TRBV7-2	TRBD1	TRBJ2-7	-
TGTGCCAGCAGTTACTCGAGTAATGGGCCCGCCTATGGCTACACCTTC	CASSYSSNGPAYGYTF	TRBV6-5	-	TRBJ1-2	-
TGCAGTGCTAGAGATAAGCACGAGCAGTACTTC	CSARDKHEQYF	TRBV20-1	-	TRBJ2-7	-